The clone carrying this T cell receptor (beta chain) was seen more than once but under ten times. TCRdb's copy holds only in-frame clones and misses some; the assay was immunoSEQ multiplex PCR. This table holds about 50,000 clones, approximately 94% found once. This record belongs to a study of T cell changes during pregnancy in multiple sclerosis. Germline V gives CDR1 SGHTS, CDR2 YDEGEE. This CDR3 is built from 14 residues. The V and J ends lost 0 bases and 3 bases respectively, with 10 bases between them. This sequence originates from a female donor with multiple sclerosis, enrolled in a pregnancy study. The chain is built from TRBV5-8 and TRBJ2-7; a weak D match, TRBD1 (5 bases). The sample in question was CD8+ T cells from peripheral blood mononuclear cells, obtained before pregnancy. This CDR3 reads CASSLATGFYEQYF. The CDR3 DNA reads as TGTGCCAGCAGCTTGGCTACAGGATTCTACGAGCAGTACTTC.